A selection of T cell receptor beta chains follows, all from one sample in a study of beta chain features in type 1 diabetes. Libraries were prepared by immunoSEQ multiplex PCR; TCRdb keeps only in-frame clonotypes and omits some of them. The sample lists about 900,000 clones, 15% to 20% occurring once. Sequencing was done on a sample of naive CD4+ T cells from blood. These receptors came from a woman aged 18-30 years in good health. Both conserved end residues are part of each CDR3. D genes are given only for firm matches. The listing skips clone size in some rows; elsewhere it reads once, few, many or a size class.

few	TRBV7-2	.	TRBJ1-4	CASRQSGPGNEKLFF	TGTGCCAGCAGGCAAAGCGGACCCGGCAATGAAAAACTGTTTTTT
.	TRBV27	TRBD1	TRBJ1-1	CASSWGTGGGNTEAFF	TGTGCCAGCAGTTGGGGGACAGGGGGCGGGAACACTGAAGCTTTCTTT
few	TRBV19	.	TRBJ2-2	CASSMEYTGELFF	TGTGCCAGTAGTATGGAATACACCGGGGAGCTGTTTTTT
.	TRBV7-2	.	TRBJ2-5	CASSPYGETQYF	TGTGCCAGCAGCCCCTACGGAGAGACCCAGTACTTC
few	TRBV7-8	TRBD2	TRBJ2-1	CASMPYSGGYNEQFF	TGTGCCAGCATGCCCTATAGCGGGGGTTACAATGAGCAGTTCTTC
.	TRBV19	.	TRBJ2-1	CASSILKGHSSGGEQFF	TGTGCCAGTAGTATCTTGAAGGGGCACAGCTCCGGTGGTGAGCAGTTCTTC
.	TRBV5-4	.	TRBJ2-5	CASRLEGGRETQYF	TGTGCCAGCAGGCTGGAAGGGGGTCGGGAGACCCAGTACTTC
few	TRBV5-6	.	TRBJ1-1	CASSFGPNTEAFF	TGTGCCAGCAGCTTTGGGCCGAACACTGAAGCTTTCTTT
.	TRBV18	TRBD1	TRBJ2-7	CASSPTGISSYEQYF	TGTGCCAGCTCCCCGACAGGGATCAGCTCCTACGAGCAGTACTTC
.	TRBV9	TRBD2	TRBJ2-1	CASSLSGPSYNEQFF	TGTGCCAGCAGTCTTAGCGGGCCCTCCTACAATGAGCAGTTCTTC
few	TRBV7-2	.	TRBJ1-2	CASSPQRLVGYTF	TGTGCCAGCAGCCCCCAGAGGCTTGTAGGCTACACCTTC
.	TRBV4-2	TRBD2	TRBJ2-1	CASSQVGGRVSYNEQFF	TGTGCCAGCAGCCAAGTCGGAGGGAGGGTCTCCTACAATGAGCAGTTCTTC
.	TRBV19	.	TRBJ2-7	CAIPSLEQYF	TGTGCCATTCCTTCTTTGGAGCAGTACTTC
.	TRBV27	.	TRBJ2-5	CASSFRGQETQYF	TGTGCCAGCAGTTTTAGGGGGCAAGAGACCCAGTACTTC
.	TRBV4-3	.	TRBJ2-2	CASSQGLFFGTTGELFF	TGCGCCAGCAGCCAAGGGCTCTTCTTCGGAACCACCGGGGAGCTGTTTTTT
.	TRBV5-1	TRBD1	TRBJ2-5	CASSGPTGLRQETQYF	TGCGCCAGCAGCGGGCCGACAGGGTTGAGGCAAGAGACCCAGTACTTC
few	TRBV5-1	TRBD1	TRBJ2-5	CASSFAGTGVETQYF	TGCGCCAGCAGCTTTGCCGGGACAGGGGTGGAGACCCAGTACTTC
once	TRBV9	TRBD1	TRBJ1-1	CASSVGQGVTNTEAFF	TGTGCCAGCAGCGTAGGACAGGGGGTCACGAACACTGAAGCTTTCTTT
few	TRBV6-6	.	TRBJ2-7	CASRESDLGGNEQYF	TGTGCCAGCAGGGAGTCGGACCTAGGGGGGAACGAGCAGTACTTC
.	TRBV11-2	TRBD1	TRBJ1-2	CASSSSGTGYYYGYTF	TGTGCCAGCTCTTCTTCCGGGACAGGGTATTACTATGGCTACACCTTC
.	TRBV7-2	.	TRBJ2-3	CASSLVGAGLGDTQYF	TGTGCCAGCAGCTTAGTAGGGGCGGGACTTGGGGATACGCAGTATTTT
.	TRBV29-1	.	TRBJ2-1	CSAEDGLLYNEQFF	TGCAGCGCAGAGGACGGCCTACTCTACAATGAGCAGTTCTTC
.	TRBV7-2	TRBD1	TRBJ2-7	CASSLAGTGAPYEQYF	TGTGCCAGCAGCCTAGCCGGGACAGGTGCCCCCTACGAGCAGTACTTC
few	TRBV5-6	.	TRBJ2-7	CASSLWGLGGEQYF	TGTGCCAGCAGCTTGTGGGGTCTCGGAGGCGAGCAGTACTTC